Each of the 22 T cell receptor beta chains below was sequenced from the same sample in a study of blood T cells in healthy people across ages. A second PCR, run for roughly 7 to 11 cycles, used a sample-barcoded 5' primer plus a J-beta primer mix. TCRdb reprocessed the 5' RACE reads with MiXCR, giving one entry per CDR3 protein. Altogether some 1.5 million distinct CDR3 sequences are present, roughly 43% being singletons, with the ten largest covering roughly 3.7%. The source material was blood. Receptors were obtained from a woman aged 18 to 35 in good health.

J is TRBJ2-5 and V is TRBV27, with 9 bases fitting TRBD2. V was pared by 5 bases and J by 6 bases, with 7 bases of the junction left unmatched. There are 14 residues in the CDR3. Germline values: CDR1 MNHEY, CDR2 SMNVEV (reference sequence). Here the CDR3 reads CASSGGLADQTQYF. DNA for the CDR3: TGTGCCAGCAGTGGGGGACTAGCAGATCAGACCCAGTACTTC.

V usage is TRBV7-2 and J usage is TRBJ1-1; no definite D call. The V gene's germline CDR1 is SGHTA and CDR2 FQGNSA. V shed 5 bases and J shed 4 bases, with 14 bases lying between them. The CDR3 is made up of 14 amino acids. Here the CDR3 reads CASSKVNWGTEAFF. The CDR3 region has the DNA TGTGCCAGCAGCAAGGTCAACTGGGGCACTGAAGCTTTCTTT.

The rearrangement links TRBV7-9 to TRBJ1-2; D is unclear. Germline assignment: CDR1 SEHNR and CDR2 FQNEAQ (reference sequence). The CDR3 runs 14 residues. Deletions cut 2 bases from V and 2 bases from J, with 9 bases between. CDR3 sequence reads: CASSLIRHNYGYTF. The CDR3 coding sequence is TGTGCCAGCAGCTTAATCAGACACAACTATGGCTACACCTTC.

This chain joins TRBV20-1 and TRBJ2-1; TRBD2 matches 13 bases. Germline CDR1 reads DFQATT; CDR2 reads SNEGSKA (reference sequence). The CDR3 length is 14 residues. The CDR3 region has the DNA TGCAGCCACAAGACTAGCGGGAGGACCTACGAGCAGTTCTTC. It is translated as CSHKTSGRTYEQFF.

This clonotype was observed many times. The chain couples TRBV25-1 to TRBJ2-3; the D gene is possibly TRBD1 (6 bases). Germline loops: CDR1 MGHDK, CDR2 SYGVNS. The CDR3 runs 14 residues. Trimming left V 5 bases short and J 1 base short, with 10 bases between. CDR3 loop: CASSRTGRTDTQYF. The CDR3 DNA reads as TGTGCCAGCAGTAGAACAGGGCGCACAGATACGCAGTATTTT.

The chain employs TRBV29-1 and TRBJ2-7, with D possibly matching TRBD2 (6 bases). The V end was cut by 4 bases, the J end by 9 bases, with 16 bases between. This CDR3 has 12 amino acids. CDR1 is SQVTM, CDR2 ANQGSEA, per germline. The CDR3 protein is CSVGGGAGGQYF. As DNA, the CDR3 is TGCAGCGTTGGAGGAGGAGCGGGTGGGCAGTACTTC.

The V gene is TRBV4-3, the J gene TRBJ2-7; the match to TRBD1 covers 10 bases. V shed 1 base, J shed 4 bases, and the junction held 4 bases outside the gene matches. Germline loops: CDR1 LGHNA, CDR2 YSLEER. This CDR3 spans 15 amino acids. The CDR3 DNA is TGCGCCAGCAGCCAAGGGGACAGGGGAACATACGAGCAGTACTTC. Amino acids: CASSQGDRGTYEQYF.

V and J are TRBV5-5 and TRBJ1-5; D is ambiguous. The CDR3 extends over 18 amino acids. Trimming shortened V by 2 bases and J by 2 bases, and 20 bases separated the two germline ends. Germline-derived CDR1 and CDR2 are SGHKS and YYEKEE (reference sequence). The CDR3 sequence: CASSLGLVVVSGNQPQHF. The CDR3 DNA follows: TGTGCCAGCAGCTTAGGGTTGGTAGTGGTTTCGGGCAATCAGCCCCAGCATTTT.

This chain joins TRBV12-3 or TRBV12-4 and TRBJ1-1; TRBD1 is a possible D gene (5 bases). Trimming stripped 4 bases from V and 0 bases from J, with 12 bases between. The CDR3 loop spans 15 amino acids. CDR3 residues: CASSWRGSMNTEAFF. The CDR3 bases are TGTGCCAGCAGTTGGAGGGGCAGCATGAACACTGAAGCTTTCTTT.

This chain connects TRBV5-5 to TRBJ2-1; TRBD1 matches at 8 bases. The V segment lost 4 bases and the J segment 5 bases; nucleotides outside the gene matches: 11. CDR1 and CDR2 from the germline V gene are SGHKS and YYEKEE (reference sequence). The CDR3 totals 16 residues. CDR3 amino acids: CASSPRQGQVDNEQFF. The CDR3 DNA follows: TGTGCCAGCAGCCCCAGACAGGGGCAGGTGGACAATGAGCAGTTCTTC.

This chain links TRBV15 with TRBJ2-4, with 13 bases identical to TRBD2. The J call may be faulty, since TRBJ2-5 better matches the DNA end. The CDR3 consists of 15 residues. The germline CDR1 and CDR2 sequences are LNHNV and YYDKDF (reference sequence). The CDR3 DNA is TGTGCCACCAGCAGTAAGACTAGCGGGAGGGAGACCCAGTACTTC. Amino acids: CATSSKTSGRETQYF.

The V and J genes are TRBV6-5 and TRBJ1-4, with unresolved D. The germline CDR1 and CDR2 sequences are MNHEY and SVGAGI. The ends were cut back, 0 bases at V and 6 bases at J, with 11 bases in the middle. This CDR3 has 15 residues. In nucleotides, the CDR3 is TGTGCCAGCAGTTACTCAGACACCGGGGATGAAAAACTGTTTTTT. Its protein is CASSYSDTGDEKLFF.

The rearrangement uses TRBV7-2 and TRBJ1-2; D may be TRBD1 (6 bases). Germline CDR1 and CDR2: SGHTA and FQGNSA. The CDR3 runs 15 residues. The V end was cut by 5 bases, the J end by 5 bases, with 18 bases between. The CDR3 coding sequence is TGTGCCAGCAGCGCGTCGCCGGGGGCGGGGTATGGCTACACCTTC. Amino acid sequence: CASSASPGAGYGYTF.

V usage is TRBV12-3 or TRBV12-4 and J usage is TRBJ2-1; no definite D call. Trimming took off 3 bases at V and 7 bases at J, with 10 bases between the two ends. CDR3 length equals 13 residues. The DNA of the CDR3 is TGTGCCAGCAGTTTTCCCAATAATAATGAGCAGTTCTTC. Translating gives CASSFPNNNEQFF.

The CDR3 bases are TGTGCCAGCAGCTCCCCCGGACAGGGTGCTCAGCAGTTCTTC. Amino acid sequence: CASSSPGQGAQQFF. The chain employs TRBV11-2 and TRBJ2-1, with 8 nucleotides matching TRBD1. Germline V gene data show CDR1 as SGHAT and CDR2 as FQNNGV. The ends lost 4 bases at V and 11 bases at J; junction bases unmatched: 10. The CDR3 length is 14 residues. The whole variable domain, remainder taken from reference TRBV11-2 and TRBJ2-1, is EAGVAQSPRYKIIEKRQSVAFWCNPISGHATLYWYQQILGQGPKLLIQFQNNGVVDDSQLPKDRFSAERLKGVDSTLKIQPAKLEDSAVYLCASSSPGQGAQQFFGPGTRLTVL.

As for this clonotype: A much larger clone sits a single nucleotide away, making a read error possible. The chain employs TRBV27 and TRBJ2-7, with D perhaps matching TRBD2 (5 bases). Germline CDR1 is MNHEY and CDR2 is SMNVEV (reference sequence). This CDR3 has 14 amino acids. DNA of the CDR3: TGTGCCAGCAGGTTATCGGCTAGCTCCAACGAGCAGTACTTC. It yields the protein CASRLSASSNEQYF.

V gene TRBV6-6 combines with J gene TRBJ1-1; D is undetermined. The CDR3 has 12 residues. Germline CDR1 and CDR2: MNHNY and SVGAGI (reference sequence). Trimming pared 5 bases from V and 3 bases from J, leaving 7 bases between. CDR3 protein: CASSGQYTEAFF. DNA of the CDR3: TGTGCCAGCAGTGGTCAGTACACTGAAGCTTTCTTT.

This clonotype was counted a few times. The V and J genes are TRBV20-1 and TRBJ2-6; no clear D. The ends were cut back, 0 bases at V and 2 bases at J, with 5 bases in the middle. The CDR3 runs 14 residues. CDR1 and CDR2 from the germline V gene are DFQATT and SNEGSKA (reference sequence). The CDR3 spells CSARDRTGANVLTF. The CDR3 region has the DNA TGCAGTGCTAGAGACCGAACTGGGGCCAACGTCCTGACTTTC.

The chain links TRBV5-1 to TRBJ2-5; perhaps TRBD2 as D (6 bases). Germline CDR1 reads SGHRS; CDR2 reads YFSETQ. The length of the CDR3 is 14 residues. Between the trimmed V and J ends, which lost 8 bases and 1 base, there was a span of 15 bases. The CDR3 is CASGVGGTQETQYF. The DNA for the CDR3 is TGCGCCAGTGGGGTTGGCGGGACCCAAGAGACCCAGTACTTC.

J is TRBJ2-1 and V is TRBV24-1; TRBD1 aligns across 12 bases. Germline-derived CDR1 and CDR2 are KGHDR and SFDVKD. V shed 3 bases and J 7 bases; nucleotides not matched to a gene: 6. This CDR3 contains 16 residues. CDR3 in amino acids: CATSDLGTGGKNEQFF. In DNA, the CDR3 is TGTGCCACCAGTGATCTCGGGACAGGGGGCAAAAATGAGCAGTTCTTC.

This clonotype was detected a few times. This chain connects TRBV27 to TRBJ2-1, with a possible D match to TRBD1 (5 bases). CDR1 and CDR2 (germline): MNHEY, SMNVEV (reference sequence). The CDR3 runs to 12 residues. Trimming took 5 bases from V and 9 from J, leaving 11 bases between them. The CDR3 sequence is CASSNLGVEQFF. The CDR3 DNA sequence: TGTGCCAGCAGTAACCTAGGGGTTGAGCAGTTCTTC.

The chain couples TRBV7-9 to TRBJ2-1; D perhaps matches TRBD1 (5 bases). CDR1 and CDR2 (germline): SEHNR, FQNEAQ (reference sequence). CDR3 length: 15 amino acids. Trimming stripped 6 bases from V and 0 bases from J, with 12 bases between. The CDR3 DNA is TGTGCCAGCAGTCGACAGCTAAGCTCCTACAATGAGCAGTTCTTC. It is translated as CASSRQLSSYNEQFF.